This T cell receptor beta chain stems from a study of blood T cell repertoires in COVID-19. About the study: Samples came from the United States, Italy and Spain, spanning acute and convalescent COVID-19. Nucleic acid was either cDNA or gDNA, and it came from T cells, B-cell-depleted T cells, or PBMCs.

In the original workflow: For nucleated cells, counts were estimated from reference gene primer amplification. Only in-frame clones appear in the TCRdb table, and some are missing; sequencing was by immunoSEQ multiplex PCR. V and J calls and clone size are given by that table; D and trimming were obtained from the DNA. The sample lists roughly 83,000 clones; around 84% were seen once. The TCR originated in a man aged 80 or over with active or convalescent COVID-19. The specimen sequenced was peripheral blood.

Here the CDR3 reads CASSQDYSGGQPQHF. CDR3 in DNA: TGTGCCAGCAGCCAAGATTATTCAGGAGGGCAGCCCCAGCATTTT. The chain has TRBV3-1 (or the pseudogene TRBV3-2) and TRBJ1-5; D unresolved. From germline, CDR1 is LGHDT and CDR2 YNNKEL (reference sequence). This CDR3 has 15 residues. V was clipped by 0 bases and J by 7 bases, with 13 bases between them.